The T cell receptor (beta chain) under discussion was sequenced for a study of shared clonotypes between healthy human individuals. The V end was cut by 4 bases, the J end by 3 bases, with 16 bases between. The germline V gene has CDR1 SGDLS and CDR2 YYNGEE. The CDR3 extends over 15 amino acids. Naive CD45RA+ and memory CD45RA-negative subsets were split from CD4+ cells. Concerning this clone: The antigen is undetermined.

Each sorted subset replicate got 200 ng genomic DNA, roughly 30,000 genomes. Profiling relied on immunoSEQ multiplex PCR, and the TCRdb table lists in-frame clones only, not all of them. The profile shows about 2.4 million clones, around nine tenths of them singletons. Whole-study findings and limits: Relative to their counterparts shared across all four donors, non-shared clonotypes exhibited diminished generation probabilities. Represented diversity, genetic and exposure-history alike, was limited by few donors.

The V call is TRBV9, the J call TRBJ1-1; maybe TRBD1 (6 bases). The sequencing sample was made of naive CD4+ T cells sorted from blood. Subset given: CD45RA+ positively selected. This TCR derives from a man between 18 and 29 years old in good health. The CDR3 here is CASSLNGGTHTEAFF. CDR3 nucleotide sequence: TGTGCCAGCAGCCTTAACGGGGGCACGCACACTGAAGCTTTCTTT.